These 6 T cell receptor beta chains originate from one sample sequenced in a study of cytomegalovirus exposure and HLA in healthy donors. Primers for the PCR totalled 60 Vbeta and 13 Jbeta. Assay: immunoSEQ multiplex PCR; the TCRdb copy retains only in-frame clones and omits some. Counted here are 85,000 to 120,000 clones, 60% to 80% occurring once; the ten biggest clones make up roughly 9.6%. The sample comprised PBMCs. The receptors here all came from a male donor in good health and CMV-seropositive.

This sequence joins TRBV4-1 and TRBJ2-1; 7 bases match TRBD2. The V segment lost 1 base and the J segment 9 bases; nucleotides outside the gene matches: 12. CDR3 length: 16 residues. Germline CDR1 reads MGHRA; CDR2 reads YSYEKL. CDR3 residues: CASSQVGEGRGSEQFF. The CDR3 nucleotides read TGCGCCAGCAGCCAAGTTGGAGAGGGGAGGGGCTCTGAGCAGTTCTTC.

The J gene is TRBJ1-3, the V gene TRBV9; D is undetermined. Germline V lookup: CDR1 SGDLS, CDR2 YYNGEE. The CDR3 runs 15 residues. Trimming left V 0 bases short and J 8 bases short, with 15 bases between. Written as DNA, the CDR3 is TGTGCCAGCAGCGTAGGCGCGACCGCGGGTTACACCATATATTTT. Translating it yields CASSVGATAGYTIYF.

J is TRBJ2-7 and V is TRBV27; D perhaps matches TRBD1 (5 bases). Trimming stripped 2 bases from V and 3 bases from J, with 11 bases between. Germline V lookup: CDR1 MNHEY, CDR2 SMNVEV (reference sequence). The CDR3 extends over 14 amino acids. CDR3 nucleotide sequence: TGTGCCAGCAGTTTAGGGGCAGTAGTCTACGAGCAGTACTTC. Its translation: CASSLGAVVYEQYF.

Only a few counts were recorded for this clone. This chain uses TRBV10-3 with TRBJ1-1; TRBD1 aligns across 7 bases. The CDR3 contains 12 residues. V dropped 6 bases and J dropped 3; count of bases not matched to a gene: 1. The germline gives CDR1 ENHRY, CDR2 SYGVKD. CDR3 nucleotides: TGTGCCATCAGAGGGACAGACACTGAAGCTTTCTTT. The encoded protein is CAIRGTDTEAFF.

The chain joins TRBV28 to TRBJ2-3; D may be TRBD1 (5 bases). CDR1 is MDHEN and CDR2 is SYDVKM in the germline V gene. V was shortened by 8 bases and J by 1 base, with 13 bases between the two germline ends. The CDR3 runs to 14 residues. The CDR3 DNA reads as TGTGCCAGCCAGTTTTTAGGGGGCACAGATACGCAGTATTTT. This gives the protein CASQFLGGTDTQYF. Supplemented by reference TRBV28 and TRBJ2-3, the full variable domain reads DVKVTQSSRYLVKRTGEKVFLECVQDMDHENMFWYRQDPGLGLRLIYFSYDVKMKEKGDIPEGYSVSREKKERFSLILESASTNQTSMYLCASQFLGGTDTQYFGPGTRLTVL.

The chain uses TRBV18 and TRBJ2-4; 12 bases are shared with TRBD2. The CDR3 sequence is 17 residues long. CDR1 is KGHSH, CDR2 LQKENI, per germline. After removal of 6 bases from V and 0 bases from J, the junction contained 6 bases not matched to a gene. CDR3 region: CASSSTSGRGAKNIQYF. The CDR3 coding sequence is TGTGCCAGCTCTTCGACTAGCGGGAGAGGAGCCAAAAACATTCAGTACTTC. Full variable domain (outside the CDR3, taken from reference TRBV18 and TRBJ2-4): NAGVMQNPRHLVRRRGQEARLRCSPMKGHSHVYWYRQLPEEGLKFMVYLQKENIIDESGMPKERFSAEFPKEGPSILRIQQVVRGDSAAYFCASSSTSGRGAKNIQYFGAGTRLSVL.